These 22 T cell receptor beta chains were sequenced from one sample in a study of cytomegalovirus exposure and HLA in healthy donors. This table comes from immunoSEQ multiplex PCR, and its TCRdb copy is limited to in-frame clones, with some not included. The sample shows some 100,000 clones, about 88% of them seen only once. The sequenced sample consisted of PBMCs. The receptors were sampled from a man aged 18 to 35 in good health and CMV-seropositive.

V and J are TRBV11-2 and TRBJ2-2; D possibly corresponds to TRBD2 (6 bases). This CDR3 region has 16 residues. The germline V gene encodes CDR1 SGHAT and CDR2 FQNNGV. Trimming removed 1 base at V and 4 bases at J, with 13 bases between. The CDR3 reads CASSLAGRGFTGELFF. For the CDR3, the DNA is TGTGCCAGCAGCTTAGCGGGCCGGGGGTTCACCGGGGAGCTGTTTTTT.

The V and J genes are TRBV7-2 and TRBJ2-7, with D maybe TRBD2 (6 bases). CDR3 length equals 15 residues. The V end lost 1 base, the J end lost 0 bases, and 10 bases lay between the germline ends. The germline gives CDR1 SGHTA, CDR2 FQGNSA. The CDR3 sequence is CASSLVEGSSYEQYF. The CDR3, as DNA: TGTGCCAGCAGCTTAGTGGAGGGGAGCTCCTACGAGCAGTACTTC.

V usage is TRBV5-1 and J usage is TRBJ2-3; possible D gene TRBD1, 6 bases. The CDR3 runs to 16 residues. Germline V gene lookup returns CDR1 SGHRS and CDR2 YFSETQ. The V end lost 5 bases, the J end lost 0 bases, and 16 bases lay between the germline ends. The CDR3 protein is CASRGAGPYSTDTQYF. In DNA, the CDR3 is TGCGCCAGCAGGGGGGCGGGCCCATATAGCACAGATACGCAGTATTTT. The full variable domain, completed using reference TRBV5-1 and TRBJ2-3, is KAGVTQTPRYLIKTRGQQVTLSCSPISGHRSVSWYQQTPGQGLQFLFEYFSETQRNKGNFPGRFSGRQFSNSRSEMNVSTLELGDSALYLCASRGAGPYSTDTQYFGPGTRLTVL.

V gene TRBV29-1 combines with J gene TRBJ2-7; 7 nucleotides align to TRBD1. Germline CDR1 SQVTM, CDR2 ANQGSEA. With V trimmed by 4 bases and J by 5 bases, 11 bases remained unmatched. The CDR3 covers 14 residues. The CDR3 here is CSVGVLDRMDEQYF. In nucleotides, the CDR3 is TGCAGCGTTGGGGTATTGGACAGGATGGACGAGCAGTACTTC.

The gene calls are TRBV7-2 and TRBJ2-7; 9 bases align to TRBD1. This CDR3 has 17 residues. V was pared by 4 bases and J by 3 bases, with 13 bases of the junction left unmatched. CDR1 is SGHTA and CDR2 is FQGNSA in the germline V gene. CDR3 protein: CASSSPSSGQGFYEQYF. The CDR3 nucleotides read TGTGCCAGCAGCTCTCCCAGCTCCGGACAGGGGTTCTACGAGCAGTACTTC. Drawing the rest from reference TRBV7-2 and TRBJ2-7, the complete variable domain is GAGVSQSPSNKVTEKGKDVELRCDPISGHTALYWYRQSLGQGLEFLIYFQGNSAPDKSGLPSDRFSAERTGGSVSTLTIQRTQQEDSAVYLCASSSPSSGQGFYEQYFGPGTRLTVT.

The chain employs TRBV5-5 and TRBJ2-7; the match to TRBD2 covers 9 bases. The trim removed 2 bases at V and 0 bases at J, leaving 6 bases unmatched. CDR3 length: 16 amino acids. Germline CDR1 SGHKS, CDR2 YYEKEE (reference sequence). DNA of the CDR3: TGTGCCAGCAGCTTCTCAACTAGCGGGCTCTCCTACGAGCAGTACTTC. It specifies CASSFSTSGLSYEQYF.

The chain combines TRBV2 with TRBJ2-1, with TRBD1 as a possible D gene (5 bases). Looked up from germline, CDR1 is SNHLY and CDR2 is FYNNEI. The CDR3 contains 12 residues. Trimming took 7 bases from V and 6 from J, leaving 10 bases between them. CDR3 sequence reads: CASNSDTNEQFF. Written as DNA, the CDR3 is TGTGCCAGCAATTCGGACACCAATGAGCAGTTCTTC. Together with reference TRBV2 and TRBJ2-1, the CDR3 gives the full variable domain: EPEVTQTPSHQVTQMGQEVILRCVPISNHLYFYWYRQILGQKVEFLVSFYNNEISEKSEIFDDQFSVERPDGSNFTLKIRSTKLEDSAMYFCASNSDTNEQFFGPGTRLTVL.

V is TRBV18 and J is TRBJ1-1; 7 bases fit TRBD1. Trimming took 3 bases from V and 4 from J; bases not matched to a gene: 8. CDR3 length equals 15 residues. The germline CDR1 and CDR2 sequences are KGHSH and LQKENI. CDR3 DNA sequence: TGTGCCAGCTCACCGGGGACAGAACAATTCACTGAAGCTTTCTTT. It is translated as CASSPGTEQFTEAFF.

The chain couples TRBV6-1 to TRBJ1-1; unclear D gene. Germline V gives CDR1 MNHNS, CDR2 SASEGT. V was trimmed by 8 bases and J by 0 bases, leaving 13 bases between them. The CDR3 runs 14 residues. The CDR3 reads CASEETRLNTEAFF. CDR3 nucleotides: TGTGCCAGCGAGGAAACGAGGCTGAACACTGAAGCTTTCTTT.

The chain carries TRBV5-1 and TRBJ1-4; D might be TRBD1 (5 bases). Per the germline V gene, CDR1 is SGHRS and CDR2 is YFSETQ. The CDR3 spans 15 residues. V lost 4 bases, J lost 1 base, and 11 bases lay in between. The CDR3 nucleotides are TGCGCCAGCAGCCGTGAAGGGGTAACTAATGAAAAACTGTTTTTT. It translates to CASSREGVTNEKLFF.

The chain employs TRBV29-1 and TRBJ2-5; TRBD2 aligns across 8 bases. With V trimmed by 7 bases and J by 1 base, 5 bases remained unmatched. Germline-derived CDR1 and CDR2 are SQVTM and ANQGSEA. The CDR3 is 13 amino acids. CDR3 in DNA: TGCAGCGCCCGCGGGGGGACCCAAGAGACCCAGTACTTC. Translated, it gives CSARGGTQETQYF. Drawing the rest from reference TRBV29-1 and TRBJ2-5, the complete variable domain is SAVISQKPSRDICQRGTSLTIQCQVDSQVTMMFWYRQQPGQSLTLIATANQGSEATYESGFVIDKFPISRPNLTFSTLTVSNMSPEDSSIYLCSARGGTQETQYFGPGTRLLVL.

The chain carries TRBV27 and TRBJ2-7, with TRBD1 matching 8 bases. This CDR3 spans 14 amino acids. V was pared by 3 bases and J by 0 bases, with 1 base of the junction left unmatched. CDR1 MNHEY and CDR2 SMNVEV come from the germline V gene (reference sequence). CDR3 DNA sequence: TGTGCCAGCAGTTTTGGGACAGGCTCCTACGAGCAGTACTTC. This codes for CASSFGTGSYEQYF.

A single count supports this clone. The gene calls are TRBV19 and TRBJ1-2, with D perhaps matching TRBD1 (6 bases). This CDR3 has 13 residues. V dropped 3 bases and J dropped 4 bases, with 9 bases sitting between them. Germline V lookup: CDR1 LNHDA, CDR2 SQIVND (reference sequence). This CDR3 is CASSMGTSYGYTF. The CDR3 bases are TGTGCCAGTAGTATGGGGACAAGCTATGGCTACACCTTC.

About this clone: The germline gene is not matched at one end of the junction; a read error may be the cause. The gene calls are TRBV5-6 and TRBJ2-7; D perhaps matches TRBD2 (7 bases). This CDR3 has 14 amino acids. Germline CDR1 and CDR2: SGHDT and YYEEEE. CDR3 in amino acids: CASSLGRGGLEQYF. CDR3 nucleotide sequence: TGTGCCAGCAGTTTGGGCAGGGGAGGGCTCGAGCAGTACTTC.

The chain has TRBV19 and TRBJ2-2; TRBD2 agrees at 9 bases. In germline, CDR1 is LNHDA, CDR2 SQIVND (reference sequence). The CDR3 has 16 residues. The trim removed 6 bases at V and 6 bases at J, leaving 11 bases unmatched. The CDR3 is CASSPGLSGGPGELFF. The DNA of the CDR3 is TGTGCCAGTAGCCCGGGGCTAAGCGGGGGGCCCGGGGAGCTGTTTTTT.

This sequence joins TRBV7-2 and TRBJ2-5; a weak D match, TRBD1 (5 bases). Germline V gene sequence: CDR1 SGHTA, CDR2 FQGNSA. V was cut by 1 base and J by 5 bases, with 11 bases left in between. There are 14 residues in the CDR3. CDR3 residues: CASSLEAGLETQYF. In DNA form, the CDR3 reads TGTGCCAGCAGCTTAGAGGCAGGGCTGGAGACCCAGTACTTC.

The chain links TRBV4-2 to TRBJ2-7, with 11 positions matching TRBD2. The V and J ends lost 4 bases and 2 bases, in that order; junction bases with no gene match: 4. CDR1 is LGHNA and CDR2 is YNFKEQ in the germline V gene. This CDR3 has 15 residues. CDR3 region: CASSPIAGGPYEQYF. In nucleotides, the CDR3 is TGTGCCAGCAGCCCAATAGCGGGGGGGCCCTACGAGCAGTACTTC.

The chain joins TRBV7-2 to TRBJ2-2, with 13 bases aligning to TRBD2. Germline V lookup: CDR1 SGHTA, CDR2 FQGNSA. The CDR3 consists of 18 residues. Trimming at V came to 2 bases and at J to 4 bases, leaving 7 bases not matched to a gene. For the CDR3, the DNA is TGTGCCAGCAGCTTAATCGGGACTAGCGGGGTGGGCACCGGGGAGCTGTTTTTT. This encodes CASSLIGTSGVGTGELFF. The full variable domain, its missing parts supplied by reference TRBV7-2 and TRBJ2-2, is GAGVSQSPSNKVTEKGKDVELRCDPISGHTALYWYRQSLGQGLEFLIYFQGNSAPDKSGLPSDRFSAERTGGSVSTLTIQRTQQEDSAVYLCASSLIGTSGVGTGELFFGEGSRLTVL.

This clone came up once. The CDR3 DNA reads as TGTGCCAGCAGGAGGGGGGAGGGGTGGAGGGATGGCTACACCTTC. Translated: CASRRGEGWRDGYTF. The chain employs TRBV6-6 and TRBJ1-2, with a possible D match to TRBD1 (6 bases). The CDR3 is 15 residues long. Germline loops: CDR1 MNHNY, CDR2 SVGAGI (reference sequence). The germline V and J ends were trimmed by 6 bases and 6 bases, with 20 bases remaining between them.

The chain is built from TRBV2 and TRBJ1-1, with D perhaps TRBD1 (5 bases). Trimming took 6 bases from V and 1 from J, leaving 12 bases between them. This CDR3 spans 14 amino acids. CDR1 is SNHLY, CDR2 FYNNEI, per germline. CDR3 region: CASSHLTANTEAFF. In DNA form, the CDR3 reads TGTGCCAGCAGCCACCTGACAGCGAACACTGAAGCTTTCTTT. Using reference TRBV2 and TRBJ1-1 for the parts outside the CDR3, the full variable domain is EPEVTQTPSHQVTQMGQEVILRCVPISNHLYFYWYRQILGQKVEFLVSFYNNEISEKSEIFDDQFSVERPDGSNFTLKIRSTKLEDSAMYFCASSHLTANTEAFFGQGTRLTVV.

The J gene is TRBJ1-4, the V gene TRBV7-6; D gene unclear. Germline V gene sequence: CDR1 SGHVS, CDR2 FNYEAQ. The CDR3 loop spans 15 amino acids. Trimming stripped 1 base from V and 0 bases from J, with 6 bases between. For the CDR3, the DNA is TGTGCCAGCAGCTTAGTGGCGGCAACTAATGAAAAACTGTTTTTT. As protein: CASSLVAATNEKLFF.

The chain recombines TRBV6-1 with TRBJ1-1, with TRBD1 identical over 7 bases. J was trimmed by 0 bases and V by 4 bases; bases with no gene match: 8. The germline V gene has CDR1 MNHNS and CDR2 SASEGT. CDR3 size: 16 residues. The CDR3, as DNA: TGTGCCAGCAGTGTACAGGGGACCCTCATGAACACTGAAGCTTTCTTT. It yields the protein CASSVQGTLMNTEAFF.